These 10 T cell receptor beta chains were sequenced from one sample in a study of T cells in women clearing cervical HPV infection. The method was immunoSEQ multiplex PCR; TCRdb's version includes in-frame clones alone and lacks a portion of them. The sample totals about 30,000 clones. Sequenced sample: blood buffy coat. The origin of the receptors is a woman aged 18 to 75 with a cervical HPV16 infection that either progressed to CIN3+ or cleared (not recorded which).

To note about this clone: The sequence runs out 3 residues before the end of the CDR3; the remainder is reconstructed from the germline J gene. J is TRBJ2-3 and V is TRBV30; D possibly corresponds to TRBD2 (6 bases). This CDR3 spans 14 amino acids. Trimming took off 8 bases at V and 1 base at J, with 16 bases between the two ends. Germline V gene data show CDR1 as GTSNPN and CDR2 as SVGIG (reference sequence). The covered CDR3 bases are TGTGCCGGGGCCCGGGAGTATGGCACAGATACG. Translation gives CAGAREYGTDT. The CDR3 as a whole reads CAGAREYGTDTQYF.

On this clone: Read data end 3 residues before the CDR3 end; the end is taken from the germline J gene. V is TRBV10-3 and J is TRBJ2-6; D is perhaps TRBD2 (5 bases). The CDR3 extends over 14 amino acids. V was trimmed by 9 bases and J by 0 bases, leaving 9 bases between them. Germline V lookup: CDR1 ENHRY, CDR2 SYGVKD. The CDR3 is CAIARGSGANVLTF. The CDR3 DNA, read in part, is TGTGCCATTGCCCGGGGCTCTGGGGCCAACGTC.

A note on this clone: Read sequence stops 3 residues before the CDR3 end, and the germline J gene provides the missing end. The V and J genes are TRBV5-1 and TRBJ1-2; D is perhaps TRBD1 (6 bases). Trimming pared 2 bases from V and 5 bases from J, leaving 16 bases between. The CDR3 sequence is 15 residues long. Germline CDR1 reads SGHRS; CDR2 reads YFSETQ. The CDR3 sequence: CASSLTGQEGYGYTF. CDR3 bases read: TGCGCCAGCAGCTTAACGGGACAAGAAGGGTATGGC.

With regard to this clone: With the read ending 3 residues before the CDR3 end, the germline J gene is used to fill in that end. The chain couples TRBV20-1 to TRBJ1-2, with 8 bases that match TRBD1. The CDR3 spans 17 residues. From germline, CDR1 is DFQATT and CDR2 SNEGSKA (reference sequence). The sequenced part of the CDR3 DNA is TGCAGTGCTACTGGCGGGACAGGACGTCCGTTAGGCCGCGGC. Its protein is CSATGGTGRPLGRG. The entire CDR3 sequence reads CSATGGTGRPLGRGYTF.

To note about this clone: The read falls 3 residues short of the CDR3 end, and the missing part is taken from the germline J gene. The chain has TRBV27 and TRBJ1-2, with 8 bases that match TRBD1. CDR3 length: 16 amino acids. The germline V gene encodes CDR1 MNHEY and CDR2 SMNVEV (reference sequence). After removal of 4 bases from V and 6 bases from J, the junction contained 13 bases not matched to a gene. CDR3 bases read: TGTGCCAGCAGTTCGACCCGGGACAGGTTTATCCATGGC. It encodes CASSSTRDRFIHG. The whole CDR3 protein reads CASSSTRDRFIHGYTF.

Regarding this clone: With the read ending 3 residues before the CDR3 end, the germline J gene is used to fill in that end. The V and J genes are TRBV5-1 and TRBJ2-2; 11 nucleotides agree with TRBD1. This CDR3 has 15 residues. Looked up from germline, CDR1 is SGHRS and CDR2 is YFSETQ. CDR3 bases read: TGCGCCAGCAGCAAGGGACAGGGGGAAAGTGAAAAG. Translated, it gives CASSKGQGESEK. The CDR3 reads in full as CASSKGQGESEKLFF.

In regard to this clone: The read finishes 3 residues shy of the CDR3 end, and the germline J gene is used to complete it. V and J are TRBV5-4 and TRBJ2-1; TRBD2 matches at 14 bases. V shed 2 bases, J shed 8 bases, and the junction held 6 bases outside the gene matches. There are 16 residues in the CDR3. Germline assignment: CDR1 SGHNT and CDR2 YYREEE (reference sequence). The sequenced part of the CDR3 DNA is TGTGCCAGCAGCTTACCCTCGGGACTAGCGGGAGATGAG. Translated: CASSLPSGLAGDE. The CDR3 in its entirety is CASSLPSGLAGDEQFF.

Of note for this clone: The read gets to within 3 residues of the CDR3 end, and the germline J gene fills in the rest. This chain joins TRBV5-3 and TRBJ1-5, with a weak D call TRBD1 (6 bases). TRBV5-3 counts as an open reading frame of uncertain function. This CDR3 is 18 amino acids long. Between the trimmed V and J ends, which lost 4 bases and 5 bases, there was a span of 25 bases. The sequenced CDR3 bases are TGTGCCAGAAGCCTCTCGGACAGTCTCGTCCCAAGGTATCAGCCC. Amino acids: CARSLSDSLVPRYQP. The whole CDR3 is CARSLSDSLVPRYQPQHF.

Partial CDR3 DNA: TGTGCCAGCAGCCCCCCCTCGGCAGGGGCGGAGACC. Residues: CASSPPSAGAET. The full CDR3 is CASSPPSAGAETQYF. The genes are TRBV5-4 and TRBJ2-5; perhaps TRBD1 as D (6 bases). The read falls 3 residues short of the CDR3 end, and the missing part is taken from the germline J gene. The CDR3 covers 15 residues. V shed 4 bases and J shed 5 bases, with 18 bases lying between them. In germline, CDR1 is SGHNT, CDR2 YYREEE (reference sequence).

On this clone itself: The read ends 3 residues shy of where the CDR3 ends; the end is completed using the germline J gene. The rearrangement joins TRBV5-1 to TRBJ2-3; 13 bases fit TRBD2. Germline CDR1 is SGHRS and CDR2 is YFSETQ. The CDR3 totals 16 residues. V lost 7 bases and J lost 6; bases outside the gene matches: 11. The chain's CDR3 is CASVPGLAGVSDTQYF. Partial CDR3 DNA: TGCGCCAGCGTCCCTGGACTAGCGGGAGTTTCCGATACG.